This T cell receptor (beta chain) was identified in a study of spatial heterogeneity in lung cancer. Germline V CDR1 and CDR2: SGHTA, FQGNSA. This CDR3 is built from 14 residues. Between the trimmed V and J ends, which lost 5 bases and 4 bases, there was a span of 14 bases. Time point described: sample taken at primary tumor resection. Around 70 TRACERx patients with early, untreated non-small cell lung cancer donated samples. The table lists this clonotype with a few counts. The antigen remains undetermined. TCRdb recomputed calls from the 5' RACE reads with MiXCR, one row per CDR3 protein. The sample contains 100,000 or so distinct CDR3 sequences, about 4.6% of which appear only once. Study outcomes and limitations: Expanded intratumoral alpha and beta TCR counts tracked tumor mutation counts. The numbers of ubiquitous and regional expanded TCRs correlated with ubiquitous and regional nonsynonymous mutations, respectively.

The V and J genes are TRBV7-2 and TRBJ2-5, with D possibly matching TRBD2 (6 bases). The source of this sequence is a male donor with early-stage non-small cell lung cancer. The sequenced sample was lung tumor tissue, obtained at surgery. The CDR3 sequence: CASSPRDLGETQYF. The CDR3 region has the DNA TGTGCCAGCAGCCCCAGGGACTTGGGAGAGACCCAGTACTTC.